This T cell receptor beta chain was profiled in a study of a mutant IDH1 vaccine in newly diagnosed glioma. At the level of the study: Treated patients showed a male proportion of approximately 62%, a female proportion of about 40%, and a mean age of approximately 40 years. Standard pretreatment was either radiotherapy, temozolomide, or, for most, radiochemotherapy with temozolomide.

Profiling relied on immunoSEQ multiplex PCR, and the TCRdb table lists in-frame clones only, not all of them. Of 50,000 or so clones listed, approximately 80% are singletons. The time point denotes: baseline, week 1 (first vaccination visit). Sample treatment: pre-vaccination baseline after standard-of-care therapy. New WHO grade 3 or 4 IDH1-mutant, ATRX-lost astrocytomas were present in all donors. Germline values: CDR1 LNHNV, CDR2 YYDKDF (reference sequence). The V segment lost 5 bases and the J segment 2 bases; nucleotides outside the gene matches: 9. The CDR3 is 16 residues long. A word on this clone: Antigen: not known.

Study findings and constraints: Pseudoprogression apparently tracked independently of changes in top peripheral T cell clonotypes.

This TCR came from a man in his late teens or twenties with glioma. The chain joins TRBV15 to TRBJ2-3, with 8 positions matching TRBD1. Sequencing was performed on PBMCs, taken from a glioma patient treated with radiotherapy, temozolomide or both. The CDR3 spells CATSSRAGGFTDTQYF. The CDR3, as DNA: TGTGCCACCAGCTCTCGGGCAGGGGGCTTCACAGATACGCAGTATTTT.